This TCR beta chain was recovered during a study of CD8 T cells in ankylosing spondylitis. Overall study findings and caveats: Certain motif variants had earlier been reported in reactive arthritis synovial fluid and blood. A TCR beta motif of under ten highly homologous variants appeared characteristic of ankylosing spondylitis blood. From matched ankylosing spondylitis synovial fluid, disease-linked clones were reportedly recovered at significantly enriched levels. The authors found the disease-linked clones to be CD8+ and relatively rare in peripheral blood.

Of note for this clonotype: The antigen remains undetermined.

This CDR3 contains 16 residues. The V gene lost 0 bases and the J gene lost 6 bases, with 15 bases spanning the gap. The germline gives CDR1 SGHNT, CDR2 YYREEE (reference sequence). By quantitative 5'-RACE with molecular barcodes, the TCR beta libraries were made. A single record per CDR3 protein comes from TCRdb applying MiXCR to the 5' RACE reads. This sample has about 540,000 distinct CDR3 sequences, with about 12% found just once. The receptor was isolated from a male donor with ankylosing spondylitis. The source material was blood, either unsorted or a sorted T cell fraction (not recorded which). The V gene is TRBV5-4, the J gene TRBJ2-2; D is uncertain. CDR3 sequence (DNA): TGTGCCAGCAGCTTGGATGAGGCCCACTTCGCCGGGGAGCTGTTTTTT. Protein sequence: CASSLDEAHFAGELFF.